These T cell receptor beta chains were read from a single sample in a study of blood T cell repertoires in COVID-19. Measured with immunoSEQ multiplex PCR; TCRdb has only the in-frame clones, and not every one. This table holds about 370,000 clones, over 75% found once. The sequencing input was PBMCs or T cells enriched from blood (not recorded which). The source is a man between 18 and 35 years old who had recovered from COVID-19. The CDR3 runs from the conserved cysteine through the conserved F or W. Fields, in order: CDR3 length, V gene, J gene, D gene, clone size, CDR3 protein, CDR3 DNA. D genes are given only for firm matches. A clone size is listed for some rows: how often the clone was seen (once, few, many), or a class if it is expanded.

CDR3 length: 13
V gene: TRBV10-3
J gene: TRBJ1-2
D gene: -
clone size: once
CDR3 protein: CAISTPGADGYTF
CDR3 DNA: TGTGCCATCAGTACTCCAGGGGCGGATGGCTACACCTTC

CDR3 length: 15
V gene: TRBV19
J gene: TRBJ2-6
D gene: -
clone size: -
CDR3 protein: CASSMRISGANVLTF
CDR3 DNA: TGTGCCAGTAGTATGCGGATCTCTGGGGCCAACGTCCTGACTTTC

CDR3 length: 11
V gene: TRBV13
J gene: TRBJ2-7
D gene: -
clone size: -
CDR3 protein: CASSFGVEQYF
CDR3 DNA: TGTGCCAGCAGCTTTGGAGTCGAGCAGTACTTC

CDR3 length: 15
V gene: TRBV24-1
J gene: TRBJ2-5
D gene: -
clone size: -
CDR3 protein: CATSDSRGNWETQYF
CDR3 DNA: TGTGCCACCAGTGACTCCCGGGGGAACTGGGAGACCCAGTACTTC

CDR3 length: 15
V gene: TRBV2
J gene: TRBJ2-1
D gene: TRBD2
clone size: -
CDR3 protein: CASSLEGLAGGEQFF
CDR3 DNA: TGTGCCAGCAGCCTGGAGGGACTAGCGGGAGGTGAGCAGTTCTTC

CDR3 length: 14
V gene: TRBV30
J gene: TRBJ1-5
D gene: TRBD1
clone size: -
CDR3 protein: CAWSRDSNNQPQHF
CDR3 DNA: TGTGCCTGGAGTCGGGACAGTAACAATCAGCCCCAGCATTTT

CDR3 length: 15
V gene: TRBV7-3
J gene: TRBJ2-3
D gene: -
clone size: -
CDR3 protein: CASSFRGLSTDTQYF
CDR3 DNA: TGTGCCAGCAGCTTCAGGGGCCTTAGCACAGATACGCAGTATTTT

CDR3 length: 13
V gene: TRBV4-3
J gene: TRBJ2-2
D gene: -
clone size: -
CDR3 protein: CASGRGNTGELFF
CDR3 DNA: TGCGCCAGCGGTCGGGGTAACACCGGGGAGCTGTTTTTT

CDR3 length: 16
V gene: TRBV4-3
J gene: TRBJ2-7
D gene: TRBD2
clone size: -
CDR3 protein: CASSHRTSGFPDEQYF
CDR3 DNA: TGCGCCAGCAGCCACCGGACTAGCGGGTTTCCAGACGAGCAGTACTTC

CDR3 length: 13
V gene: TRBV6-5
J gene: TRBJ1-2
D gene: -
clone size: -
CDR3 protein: CASSPGGYYGYTF
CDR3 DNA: TGTGCCAGCAGTCCAGGAGGGTACTATGGCTACACCTTC

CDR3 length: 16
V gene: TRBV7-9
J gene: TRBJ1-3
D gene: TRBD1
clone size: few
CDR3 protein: CASSSQDRVSGNTIYF
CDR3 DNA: TGTGCCAGCAGCTCCCAGGACAGGGTCTCTGGAAACACCATATATTTT

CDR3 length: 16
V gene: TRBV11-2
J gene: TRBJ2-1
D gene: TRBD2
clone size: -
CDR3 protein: CASSATSGRIVNEQFF
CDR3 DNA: TGTGCCAGCAGCGCGACTAGCGGGAGAATCGTAAATGAGCAGTTCTTC

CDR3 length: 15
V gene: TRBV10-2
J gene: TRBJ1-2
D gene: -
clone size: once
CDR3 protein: CASSESNLQGGGYTF
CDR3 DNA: TGCGCCAGCAGTGAGTCGAATCTTCAGGGAGGGGGCTACACCTTC

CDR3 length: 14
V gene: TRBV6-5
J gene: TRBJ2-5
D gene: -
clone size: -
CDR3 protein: CASSPKPESETQYF
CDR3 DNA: TGTGCCAGCAGTCCTAAGCCGGAGAGCGAGACCCAGTACTTC

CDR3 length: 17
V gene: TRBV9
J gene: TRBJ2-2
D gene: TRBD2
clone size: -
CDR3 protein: CASSVGGLAGRTGELFF
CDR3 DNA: TGTGCCAGCAGCGTTGGGGGACTAGCGGGGCGCACCGGGGAGCTGTTTTTT

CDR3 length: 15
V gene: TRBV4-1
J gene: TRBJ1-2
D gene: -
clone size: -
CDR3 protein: CASSQEVRPNYGYTF
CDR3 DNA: TGCGCCAGCAGCCAAGAAGTGAGGCCTAACTATGGCTACACCTTC

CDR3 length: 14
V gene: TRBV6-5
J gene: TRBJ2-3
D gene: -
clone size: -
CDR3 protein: CASSYEGGRDTQYF
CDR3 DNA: TGTGCCAGCAGTTACGAGGGGGGGCGGGATACGCAGTATTTT

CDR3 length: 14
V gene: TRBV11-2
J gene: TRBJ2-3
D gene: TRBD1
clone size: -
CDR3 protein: CASSHPTGQRTQYF
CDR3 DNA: TGTGCCAGCAGCCACCCGACAGGGCAAAGGACGCAGTATTTT

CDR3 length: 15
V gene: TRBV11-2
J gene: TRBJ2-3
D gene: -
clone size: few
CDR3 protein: CASSSETRGTDTQYF
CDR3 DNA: TGTGCCAGCAGCTCTGAGACTAGAGGCACAGATACGCAGTATTTT

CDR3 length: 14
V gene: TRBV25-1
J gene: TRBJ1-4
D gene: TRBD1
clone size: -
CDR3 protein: CASSETGLNEKLFF
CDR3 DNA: TGTGCCAGCAGTGAGACAGGGCTTAATGAAAAACTGTTTTTT